What follows is one T cell receptor beta chain and its context. Its target is not known. V lost 5 bases, J lost 9 bases, and 6 bases stayed unmatched. Germline V lookup: CDR1 SGHTA, CDR2 FQGTGA. This CDR3 region has 15 residues. This sample is part of a study of PD-1 blockade in classical Hodgkin lymphoma. Study summary: Nivolumab 3 mg/kg was given intravenously every 2 weeks. Points from the study as a whole: Reported baseline diversity: healthy donors highest, relapsed/refractory patients lowest.

Produced via immunoSEQ multiplex PCR; TCRdb's table is partial and in-frame only. The sample comprises about 97,000 clones, approximately 80% of which are singletons, and more than 10% rests with the top ten. Every patient experienced relapse after autologous stem cell transplantation, and brentuximab vedotin exposure varied. The sequencing used peripheral blood mononuclear cells (PBMCs), collected at baseline. This sequence originates from a human donor with classical Hodgkin lymphoma. The chain joins TRBV7-3 to TRBJ2-1; the match to TRBD2 covers 14 bases. The CDR3 nucleotides read TGTGCCAGCAGCATACGCGGGACTAGCGGGAGTGAGCAGTTCTTC. Protein sequence: CASSIRGTSGSEQFF.